This TCR beta chain comes out of a study of T cell repertoires in cytomegalovirus infection. Findings and limits, study-wide: HLA-C-restricted CMV clonotypes gave the most frequent clonotype in two of eight donors.

TCRdb reanalysed the reads using MiXCR and keeps one entry per CDR3 protein. The repertoire consists of around 450,000 distinct CDR3 sequences, with approximately 11% occurring once and the leading ten covering roughly 10%. Ten or more counts support this clonotype. What it binds is unknown. The CDR3 is 15 residues long. Trimming cost V 6 bases and J 2 bases, with 16 bases left between them. Germline values: CDR1 DFQATT, CDR2 SNEGSKA (reference sequence). This chain uses TRBV20-1 with TRBJ2-2; the D gene is possibly TRBD2 (6 bases). The sequence derives from a human donor in good health (CMV status not recorded). Some clones in this sample may be carry-over from other donors' samples. The sequenced sample was PBMCs. The DNA for the CDR3 is TGCAGTGCCCTTTTGGCGGAGGGCAACACCGGGGAGCTGTTTTTT. Translation gives CSALLAEGNTGELFF.